A selection of T cell receptor beta chains follows, all from one sample in a study of OX40 agonist ivuxolimab in advanced cancers. Here immunoSEQ multiplex PCR was the method, and the copy in TCRdb shows in-frame clones only, minus some. Of more than 70,000 clones listed, roughly 91% are singletons. This specimen consisted of CD4+ or CD8+ T cells sorted from blood, obtained in a trial of the OX40 agonist ivuxolimab. The receptors come from an adult with an advanced solid tumor such as melanoma, head and neck, liver or kidney cancer. Both conserved end residues are part of each CDR3. D genes are given only for firm matches. Part of the rows lack a size; the others show once, few, many or a class for expanded clones.

j_gene | v_gene | d_gene | abundance | CDR3aa | CDR3nt
TRBJ1-2 | TRBV5-3 | NA | NA | CPQGGTGDGYTF | TGTCCCCAAGGGGGTACCGGTGATGGCTACACCTTC
TRBJ2-4 | TRBV27 | TRBD1 | NA | CASSFLGQDYIQYF | TGTGCCAGCAGTTTCCTCGGACAGGACTACATTCAGTACTTC
TRBJ2-1 | TRBV5-1 | TRBD2 | NA | CASSAALAGALNEQFF | TGCGCCAGCAGCGCTGCACTAGCGGGAGCGCTAAATGAGCAGTTCTTC
TRBJ2-5 | TRBV15 | NA | NA | CATSPGRQETQYF | TGTGCCACCTCCCCGGGACGGCAAGAGACCCAGTACTTC
TRBJ2-7 | TRBV6-6 | TRBD2 | once | CASSPRLAGVSYEQYF | TGTGCCAGCAGTCCAAGACTAGCGGGGGTGTCCTACGAGCAGTACTTC
TRBJ2-1 | TRBV28 | TRBD1 | NA | CASRHQGAYNEQFF | TGTGCCAGCAGACACCAGGGGGCTTACAATGAGCAGTTCTTC
TRBJ1-1 | TRBV28 | NA | NA | CASSLGAGFNQEAFF | TGTGCCAGCAGTTTAGGCGCCGGGTTTAACCAAGAAGCTTTCTTT
TRBJ1-2 | TRBV18 | TRBD1 | NA | CASSPPRTGGINYGYTF | TGTGCCAGCTCACCTCCAAGGACAGGTGGTATCAACTATGGCTACACCTTC
TRBJ2-7 | TRBV29-1 | NA | NA | CSVVGENSYEQYF | TGCAGCGTTGTGGGGGAAAACTCCTACGAGCAGTACTTC
TRBJ2-5 | TRBV9 | TRBD1 | NA | CASSATGLGETQYF | TGTGCCAGCAGCGCGACAGGGTTAGGAGAGACCCAGTACTTC
TRBJ1-1 | TRBV5-1 | TRBD1 | NA | CASSFRDRNTEAFF | TGCGCCAGCAGCTTCCGGGACAGGAACACTGAAGCTTTCTTT
TRBJ2-1 | TRBV27 | NA | NA | CASSPRVRGVAENEQFF | TGTGCCAGCAGTCCTAGGGTCCGCGGAGTAGCTGAAAATGAGCAGTTCTTC
TRBJ2-3 | TRBV9 | NA | NA | CASAAWGTGDTQYF | TGTGCCAGCGCAGCGTGGGGAACAGGAGATACGCAGTATTTT
TRBJ2-7 | TRBV4-1 | NA | NA | CASSQDVGTSHYEQYF | TGCGCCAGCAGCCAAGATGTGGGGACCTCTCACTACGAGCAGTACTTC
TRBJ2-2 | TRBV15 | NA | NA | CATSRGGSGELFF | TGTGCCACCAGCAGAGGGGGAAGCGGGGAGCTGTTTTTT
TRBJ2-1 | TRBV19 | TRBD2 | once | CASSIVAGASEQFF | TGTGCCAGTAGTATAGTAGCGGGGGCAAGTGAGCAGTTCTTC
TRBJ1-3 | TRBV28 | NA | NA | CASSFQGLYSGNTIYF | TGTGCCAGCAGTTTTCAGGGGCTCTACTCTGGAAACACCATATATTTT
TRBJ2-7 | TRBV11-2 | NA | NA | CASSFPGEGANEQYF | TGTGCCAGCAGCTTTCCGGGAGAAGGGGCGAACGAGCAGTACTTC